This is a list of T cell receptor beta chains from one sample in a study of CD8 T cells in ankylosing spondylitis. MiXCR was run by TCRdb on the 5' RACE reads, yielding one entry per CDR3 protein. The data hold about 700,000 distinct CDR3 sequences, with roughly 20% observed a single time. Sequencing used blood, either unsorted or a sorted T cell fraction (not recorded which). The receptors shown here come from a male donor with ankylosing spondylitis. CDR3s include the opening cysteine and the closing phenylalanine or tryptophan. Fields, in order: V gene, D gene, clone size, J gene, CDR3 protein, CDR3 DNA. A D gene is named only where the DNA matches it firmly. Only part of the rows carry a size: once, few, many, or a class if the clone is expanded.

V gene: TRBV7-9; D gene: .; clone size: few; J gene: TRBJ2-4; CDR3 protein: CAGEGELAKNIQYF; CDR3 DNA: TGTGCCGGAGAGGGGGAGCTAGCCAAAAACATTCAGTACTTC
V gene: TRBV10-3; D gene: .; clone size: .; J gene: TRBJ2-6; CDR3 protein: CAISESGLGANVLTF; CDR3 DNA: TGTGCCATCAGTGAGTCCGGGTTGGGGGCCAACGTCCTGACTTTC
V gene: TRBV2; D gene: TRBD1; clone size: few; J gene: TRBJ2-1; CDR3 protein: CASSEARTGNNEQFF; CDR3 DNA: TGTGCCAGCAGTGAAGCCCGGACAGGGAACAATGAGCAGTTCTTC
V gene: TRBV4-2; D gene: .; clone size: .; J gene: TRBJ2-7; CDR3 protein: CASSQDMAAFYEQYF; CDR3 DNA: TGTGCCAGCAGCCAAGATATGGCGGCATTCTACGAGCAGTACTTC
V gene: TRBV4-1; D gene: TRBD1; clone size: .; J gene: TRBJ2-1; CDR3 protein: CASSGTGIYNEQFF; CDR3 DNA: TGCGCCAGCAGTGGGACAGGGATCTACAATGAGCAGTTCTTC
V gene: TRBV7-9; D gene: .; clone size: .; J gene: TRBJ1-6; CDR3 protein: CASSSTRQYNSPLHF; CDR3 DNA: TGTGCCAGCAGCTCCACACGACAGTATAATTCACCCCTCCACTTT
V gene: TRBV4-3; D gene: .; clone size: .; J gene: TRBJ2-1; CDR3 protein: CASSQELAASYNEQFF; CDR3 DNA: TGCGCCAGCAGCCAGGAATTAGCGGCCTCCTACAATGAGCAGTTCTTC
V gene: TRBV7-9; D gene: .; clone size: few; J gene: TRBJ1-5; CDR3 protein: CASSLKTEQPQHF; CDR3 DNA: TGTGCCAGCAGCCTCAAGACAGAACAGCCCCAGCATTTT
V gene: TRBV27; D gene: .; clone size: .; J gene: TRBJ1-4; CDR3 protein: CASSSGDSSGKLFF; CDR3 DNA: TGTGCCAGCAGTTCCGGCGATTCCAGCGGAAAACTGTTTTTT
V gene: TRBV20-1; D gene: TRBD1; clone size: many; J gene: TRBJ2-3; CDR3 protein: CSAVQGARTDTQYF; CDR3 DNA: TGCAGTGCGGTACAGGGGGCAAGGACAGATACGCAGTATTTT
V gene: TRBV29-1; D gene: .; clone size: few; J gene: TRBJ1-1; CDR3 protein: CSVDGGRERVTEAFF; CDR3 DNA: TGCAGCGTTGATGGTGGCAGGGAGAGGGTAACTGAAGCTTTCTTT
V gene: TRBV12-3/TRBV12-4; D gene: .; clone size: many; J gene: TRBJ2-7; CDR3 protein: CASSFGQGSYEQYF; CDR3 DNA: TGTGCCAGCAGTTTTGGGCAGGGCTCCTACGAGCAGTACTTC
V gene: TRBV20-1; D gene: .; clone size: many; J gene: TRBJ1-1; CDR3 protein: CSASIGTEAFF; CDR3 DNA: TGCAGTGCTTCGATTGGCACTGAAGCTTTCTTT
V gene: TRBV9; D gene: TRBD1; clone size: .; J gene: TRBJ2-7; CDR3 protein: CASSTGQGASYEQYF; CDR3 DNA: TGTGCCAGCAGCACGGGACAGGGGGCCTCCTACGAGCAGTACTTC
V gene: TRBV7-2; D gene: .; clone size: .; J gene: TRBJ2-3; CDR3 protein: CASSSLRATDTQYF; CDR3 DNA: TGTGCCAGCAGCTCACTTCGGGCCACAGATACGCAGTATTTT
V gene: TRBV5-1; D gene: TRBD2; clone size: .; J gene: TRBJ2-5; CDR3 protein: CASSHTSGHQETQYF; CDR3 DNA: TGCGCCAGCAGCCATACTAGCGGGCACCAAGAGACCCAGTACTTC
V gene: TRBV7-9; D gene: .; clone size: .; J gene: TRBJ2-1; CDR3 protein: CASSSSYSNEQFF; CDR3 DNA: TGTGCCAGCAGCTCCTCTTATTCCAATGAGCAGTTCTTC
V gene: TRBV28; D gene: .; clone size: few; J gene: TRBJ2-5; CDR3 protein: CASSFKAFASYQETQYF; CDR3 DNA: TGTGCCAGCAGTTTCAAGGCGTTCGCCTCTTACCAAGAGACCCAGTACTTC
V gene: TRBV18; D gene: TRBD1; clone size: .; J gene: TRBJ2-3; CDR3 protein: CASSTGTGFTDTQYF; CDR3 DNA: TGTGCCAGCTCGACCGGGACAGGGTTTACAGATACGCAGTATTTT
V gene: TRBV5-6; D gene: .; clone size: .; J gene: TRBJ2-1; CDR3 protein: CASTLSPGRGLNEQFF; CDR3 DNA: TGTGCCAGCACCCTTTCCCCCGGTCGGGGGCTCAATGAGCAGTTCTTC
V gene: TRBV9; D gene: TRBD2; clone size: few; J gene: TRBJ2-5; CDR3 protein: CASSVGPSSGGRETQYF; CDR3 DNA: TGTGCCAGCAGCGTAGGGCCCTCTAGCGGGGGTAGAGAGACCCAGTACTTC
V gene: TRBV7-2; D gene: .; clone size: .; J gene: TRBJ2-5; CDR3 protein: CASTLESSETQYF; CDR3 DNA: TGTGCCAGCACCCTTGAAAGTTCGGAGACCCAGTACTTC
V gene: TRBV5-6; D gene: TRBD2; clone size: few; J gene: TRBJ2-1; CDR3 protein: CASSLDVGGADEQFF; CDR3 DNA: TGTGCCAGCAGCTTGGATGTCGGGGGGGCGGATGAGCAGTTCTTC
V gene: TRBV27; D gene: .; clone size: .; J gene: TRBJ1-5; CDR3 protein: CASSPGLYSNQPQHF; CDR3 DNA: TGTGCCAGCAGCCCAGGACTGTATAGCAATCAGCCCCAGCATTTT
V gene: TRBV28; D gene: TRBD2; clone size: few; J gene: TRBJ2-7; CDR3 protein: CASSSSGTASYEQYF; CDR3 DNA: TGTGCCAGCAGTTCGAGCGGGACCGCTTCCTACGAGCAGTACTTC
V gene: TRBV12-3/TRBV12-4; D gene: TRBD2; clone size: few; J gene: TRBJ2-5; CDR3 protein: CASRLAGTQYF; CDR3 DNA: TGTGCCAGCAGGCTAGCGGGGACCCAGTACTTC
V gene: TRBV29-1; D gene: .; clone size: .; J gene: TRBJ1-3; CDR3 protein: CSVKLSGNTIYF; CDR3 DNA: TGCAGCGTGAAGCTCTCTGGAAACACCATATATTTT
V gene: TRBV27; D gene: TRBD1; clone size: few; J gene: TRBJ1-5; CDR3 protein: CASRRTGVVNQPQHF; CDR3 DNA: TGTGCCAGCAGGAGGACAGGGGTAGTCAATCAGCCCCAGCATTTT
V gene: TRBV5-1; D gene: TRBD1; clone size: once; J gene: TRBJ2-5; CDR3 protein: CASSSGGSETQYF; CDR3 DNA: TGCGCCAGCAGCTCAGGGGGTTCAGAGACCCAGTACTTC
V gene: TRBV29-1; D gene: .; clone size: few; J gene: TRBJ2-2; CDR3 protein: CSVEGGGELFF; CDR3 DNA: TGCAGCGTCGAAGGAGGCGGGGAGCTGTTTTTT
V gene: TRBV21-1; D gene: .; clone size: .; J gene: TRBJ2-3; CDR3 protein: CASSSSGVAGVTDTQYF; CDR3 DNA: TGTGCCAGCAGCTCCTCGGGGGTAGCGGGGGTCACAGATACGCAGTATTTT
V gene: TRBV7-9; D gene: .; clone size: few; J gene: TRBJ1-1; CDR3 protein: CASSFRDRTEAFF; CDR3 DNA: TGTGCCAGCAGTTTTCGTGACAGAACTGAAGCTTTCTTT
V gene: TRBV4-1; D gene: TRBD2; clone size: few; J gene: TRBJ2-3; CDR3 protein: CASSQDRGTSGRGTDTQYF; CDR3 DNA: TGCGCCAGCAGCCAAGATAGAGGGACTAGCGGGAGAGGCACAGATACGCAGTATTTT
V gene: TRBV7-9; D gene: TRBD2; clone size: .; J gene: TRBJ2-5; CDR3 protein: CASSYLAGAGETQYF; CDR3 DNA: TGTGCCAGCAGCTATCTAGCGGGAGCCGGTGAGACCCAGTACTTC
V gene: TRBV4-1; D gene: .; clone size: .; J gene: TRBJ1-5; CDR3 protein: CASRADAGAGQPQHF; CDR3 DNA: TGCGCCAGCAGAGCGGACGCGGGGGCGGGTCAGCCCCAGCATTTT
V gene: TRBV20-1; D gene: .; clone size: .; J gene: TRBJ2-1; CDR3 protein: CSARDPIESYNEQFF; CDR3 DNA: TGCAGTGCTAGAGACCCGATTGAGTCCTACAATGAGCAGTTCTTC
V gene: TRBV10-3; D gene: .; clone size: .; J gene: TRBJ2-3; CDR3 protein: CAISDLRGSRLTDTQYF; CDR3 DNA: TGTGCCATCAGTGATTTGAGGGGGAGCCGTCTCACAGATACGCAGTATTTT
V gene: TRBV11-1; D gene: TRBD2; clone size: .; J gene: TRBJ2-1; CDR3 protein: CASSHPREGTHEQFF; CDR3 DNA: TGTGCCAGCAGCCATCCGCGGGAGGGGACGCATGAGCAGTTCTTC
V gene: TRBV28; D gene: .; clone size: .; J gene: TRBJ2-1; CDR3 protein: CASSVDSTNEQFF; CDR3 DNA: TGTGCCAGCAGTGTGGACTCTACCAATGAGCAGTTCTTC
V gene: TRBV5-4; D gene: TRBD1; clone size: few; J gene: TRBJ2-3; CDR3 protein: CASSLVGGTGYTQYF; CDR3 DNA: TGTGCCAGCAGCTTGGTTGGGGGGACAGGCTATACGCAGTATTTT
V gene: TRBV4-3; D gene: .; clone size: .; J gene: TRBJ2-2; CDR3 protein: CASSQAVGGTGELFF; CDR3 DNA: TGCGCCAGCAGCCAGGCTGTAGGGGGCACCGGGGAGCTGTTTTTT
V gene: TRBV20-1; D gene: .; clone size: .; J gene: TRBJ2-2; CDR3 protein: CSAKRPGVETGELFF; CDR3 DNA: TGCAGTGCAAAACGCCCGGGAGTAGAGACCGGGGAGCTGTTTTTT
V gene: TRBV12-3/TRBV12-4; D gene: TRBD2; clone size: .; J gene: TRBJ2-7; CDR3 protein: CASSLTTSGSYEQYF; CDR3 DNA: TGTGCCAGCAGTTTAACCACAAGCGGGAGCTACGAGCAGTACTTC
V gene: TRBV12-3/TRBV12-4; D gene: .; clone size: .; J gene: TRBJ2-1; CDR3 protein: CASRGAPYNEQFF; CDR3 DNA: TGTGCCAGCAGAGGGGCCCCATACAATGAGCAGTTCTTC
V gene: TRBV2; D gene: .; clone size: few; J gene: TRBJ2-5; CDR3 protein: CASSYTRPPSQETQYF; CDR3 DNA: TGTGCCAGCAGTTACACCCGGCCACCCTCCCAAGAGACCCAGTACTTC
V gene: TRBV27; D gene: .; clone size: few; J gene: TRBJ1-2; CDR3 protein: CASSWGANYGYTF; CDR3 DNA: TGTGCCAGCAGTTGGGGCGCGAACTATGGCTACACCTTC
V gene: TRBV6-1; D gene: TRBD1; clone size: .; J gene: TRBJ1-1; CDR3 protein: CASRRTGGGDVNTEAFF; CDR3 DNA: TGTGCCAGCAGACGGACAGGAGGGGGGGATGTGAACACTGAAGCTTTCTTT
V gene: TRBV12-3/TRBV12-4; D gene: TRBD2; clone size: .; J gene: TRBJ2-3; CDR3 protein: CASSSSGLWGDTQYF; CDR3 DNA: TGTGCCAGCAGCTCTAGCGGCCTGTGGGGAGATACGCAGTATTTT
V gene: TRBV15; D gene: .; clone size: .; J gene: TRBJ2-3; CDR3 protein: CATSPHLQASTDTQYF; CDR3 DNA: TGTGCCACCAGCCCCCACCTCCAGGCTAGCACAGATACGCAGTATTTT
V gene: TRBV5-1; D gene: TRBD2; clone size: many; J gene: TRBJ2-1; CDR3 protein: CASSVGLAGYNEQFF; CDR3 DNA: TGCGCCAGCAGCGTGGGACTAGCGGGCTACAATGAGCAGTTCTTC
V gene: TRBV27; D gene: .; clone size: .; J gene: TRBJ1-2; CDR3 protein: CASSLTGPANYGYTF; CDR3 DNA: TGTGCCAGCAGTTTGACAGGCCCCGCTAACTATGGCTACACCTTC
V gene: TRBV3-1; D gene: .; clone size: .; J gene: TRBJ2-5; CDR3 protein: CASSQDWLAVKETQYF; CDR3 DNA: TGTGCCAGCAGCCAAGATTGGCTAGCTGTCAAAGAGACCCAGTACTTC